The rows below give T cell receptor beta chains drawn from one sample of a study of Graves' ophthalmopathy and Graves' hyperthyroidism. TCRdb passed the multiplex PCR reads through MiXCR, listing each CDR3 protein once. The sample lists about 590,000 distinct CDR3 sequences; less than 40% were seen once. The sample was peripheral blood or thyroid tissue (not recorded which). These receptors all stem from an adult man with Graves' hyperthyroidism. The CDR3 runs from the conserved cysteine through the conserved F or W.

V gene | CDR3 length | CDR3 protein
TRBV7-2 | 15 | CAWSAPGFRETEAFF
TRBV10-3 | 13 | CAISQTSEETQYF
TRBV2 | 14 | CASSVAGRTDTQYF
TRBV7-9 | 15 | CASSSDGQGTYEQYF
TRBV5-1 | 15 | CAGSSIQGGVTEAFF
TRBV2 | 15 | CASSAMGASNQPQHF
TRBV24-1 | 16 | CATSAHRDRGDYEQYF
TRBV7-2 | 16 | CASSSVWGRNNQPQHF
TRBV29-1 | 14 | CSVGGTGGNYGYTF
TRBV7-8 | 14 | CASGKGTANTEAFF
TRBV20-1 | 16 | CSASTGTGGTNQPQHF
TRBV15 | 14 | CATSSSGDSYEQYF
TRBV4-3 | 14 | CASSTAGAPYEQYF
TRBV10-3 | 10 | CATGADEQYF
TRBV6-6 | 17 | CASSYSIFPDRENGYTF
TRBV5-6 | 13 | CASSFQLEETQYF
TRBV19 | 13 | CASRQASGNTIYF
TRBV27 | 13 | CASTSGGRETQYF
TRBV20-1 | 15 | CSARGTSGRPGELFF
TRBV6-1 | 16 | CASSEDRASFQETQYF
TRBV7-9 | 17 | CASSLPRGLERANEQFF
TRBV5-4 | 14 | CASTKQGATYEQYF
TRBV2 | 13 | CASTTGPSYEQYF
TRBV11-1 | 14 | CASSKVRGDYEQYF
TRBV19 | 13 | CASTRQGMNTIYF
TRBV6-5 | 16 | CASSYFGPGQDYEQYF
TRBV7-9 | 16 | CASSLGSGGPTDTQYF
TRBV29-1 | 12 | CSLGRENTEAFF
TRBV7-2 | 16 | CASSQVVAGALKTQYF
TRBV12-3/TRBV12-4 | 15 | CASSFGRDSGNTIYF
TRBV7-9 | 15 | CASRSGTGISGAQYF
TRBV7-8 | 15 | CASSLVPVVNQPQHF
TRBV5-8 | 12 | CASSPEGAEAFF
TRBV7-9 | 17 | CASSFGVRALTQETQYF
TRBV4-2 | 15 | CASSQEPGSNQPQHF
TRBV5-8 | 18 | CASSPGTSGGAFTGELFF
TRBV7-9 | 14 | CASSSEGRADTQYF
TRBV7-2 | 15 | CASSLAAGSNSPLHF
TRBV7-2 | 15 | CASSTGLAGAGTQYF
TRBV5-5 | 16 | CASSVPQGFMNTEAFF
TRBV2 | 16 | CASSEARGGGEETQYF
TRBV10-1 | 13 | CASSGDRAYEQYF
TRBV10-3 | 15 | CASSDSTGGDYEQYF
TRBV12-3/TRBV12-4 | 13 | CASSQAGVGEQYF